A single sample is the source of the 6 T cell receptor beta chains below, sequenced in a study of shared clonotypes between healthy human individuals. TCRdb's table, derived via immunoSEQ multiplex PCR, lists solely in-frame clones and lacks some. The sample shows 330,000 or so clones, roughly 70% of them seen only once. Specimen: memory CD4+ T cells sorted from blood. The subset denotes: CD45RA-negative fraction. The receptors come from a man between 25 and 39 years old in good health.

The J gene is TRBJ1-1, the V gene TRBV28; TRBD1 might be the D (5 bases). The germline V gene has CDR1 MDHEN and CDR2 SYDVKM. V was cut by 7 bases and J by 11 bases, with 14 bases left in between. CDR3 length equals 11 residues. The CDR3 protein is CASMTVRAAFF. The CDR3 DNA is TGTGCCAGCATGACAGTCCGGGCCGCTTTCTTT.

The rearrangement links TRBV29-1 to TRBJ2-1; 11 bases are shared with TRBD2. The CDR3 has 14 amino acids. The V gene end was trimmed by 3 bases and the J gene end by 4 bases; junction bases not matched to a gene: 2. The germline CDR1 and CDR2 sequences are SQVTM and ANQGSEA. The CDR3 spells CSVETSGTYNEQFF. The DNA of the CDR3 is TGCAGCGTTGAGACTAGCGGGACATACAATGAGCAGTTCTTC.

The V and J genes are TRBV7-2 and TRBJ2-5, with D hard to call. Germline V gene sequence: CDR1 SGHTA, CDR2 FQGNSA. The V end lost 3 bases, the J end lost 8 bases, and 10 bases lay between the germline ends. The CDR3 spans 12 residues. The DNA for the CDR3 is TGTGCCAGCAGCTTCCCACACCTCACCCAGTACTTC. This encodes CASSFPHLTQYF.

This clone was counted a few times. The chain carries TRBV28 and TRBJ2-5; weak D call: TRBD1 (6 bases). V was shortened by 7 bases and J by 5 bases, with 20 bases between the two germline ends. The germline V gene encodes CDR1 MDHEN and CDR2 SYDVKM. The CDR3 has 15 residues. This CDR3 reads CASIEQTGLRETQYF. CDR3 nucleotides: TGTGCCAGCATAGAGCAAACAGGGCTACGGGAGACCCAGTACTTC. The full variable domain, its missing parts supplied by reference TRBV28 and TRBJ2-5, is DVKVTQSSRYLVKRTGEKVFLECVQDMDHENMFWYRQDPGLGLRLIYFSYDVKMKEKGDIPEGYSVSREKKERFSLILESASTNQTSMYLCASIEQTGLRETQYFGPGTRLLVL.

The chain carries TRBV18 and TRBJ1-1; the D is unclear. The CDR3 sequence is 14 residues long. Trimming stripped 3 bases from V and 3 bases from J, with 11 bases between. The germline V gene encodes CDR1 KGHSH and CDR2 LQKENI. The CDR3 protein is CASSPLPGYTEAFF. CDR3 bases: TGTGCCAGCTCACCCCTGCCAGGTTACACTGAAGCTTTCTTT.

The J gene is TRBJ2-7, the V gene TRBV5-1; D unresolved. CDR1 SGHRS and CDR2 YFSETQ come from the germline V gene. The CDR3 runs 15 residues. V was cut by 0 bases and J by 0 bases, with 10 bases left in between. CDR3 protein: CASSLAISSSYEQYF. In nucleotides, the CDR3 is TGCGCCAGCAGCTTGGCGATCTCAAGCTCCTACGAGCAGTACTTC.